This T cell receptor (beta chain) was sequenced during a study of neoadjuvant nivolumab and ipilimumab in lung cancer (dated by TCRdb to 2018 to 2020). In the study overall: Nivolumab was given at 3 mg/kg intravenously on days 1, 15 and 29, and the combination arm added ipilimumab 1 mg/kg on day 1 only. The study compared TCR repertoires in pretherapy (baseline) peripheral blood with TCR repertoires in tumors resected at surgery after neoadjuvant immune checkpoint blockade. For each study arm, the primary endpoint of the trial was the rate of major pathologic response (MPR) in the intention-to-treat population. The trial treated about 44 patients with operable NSCLC: 23 were randomized to nivolumab monotherapy and 21 to nivolumab plus ipilimumab. Matched pretherapy and resected tumor pairs were analyzed for seven patients: four treated with nivolumab and three with nivolumab plus ipilimumab.

The label giving this sample's time point can be read as: at surgical resection after neoadjuvant nivolumab +/- ipilimumab. The samples were taken from NEOSTAR, a phase 2 randomized trial in operable NSCLC that tested neoadjuvant nivolumab or nivolumab plus ipilimumab, followed by surgery. The germline V gene (reference sequence) yields SGHKS for CDR1 and YYEKEE for CDR2. The V end gives up 8 bases and the J end 3 bases, leaving 7 bases in the junction not matched to a gene. There are 14 amino acids in the CDR3, from cysteine to phenylalanine inclusive. Kept here is only the CDR3 DNA, which spans 42 bases and is read in frame from base 1. Notes on this clone: What antigen it recognizes has not been identified. Base-call qualities are not available, and no considerably larger clone is one nucleotide away.

Libraries were made using the immunoSEQ multiplex PCR assay. Per the original workflow: Richness and clonality were used to summarize the repertoires, and clones that significantly expanded or contracted between pre- and post-therapy samples were identified. The clones in this table, taken by TCRdb from immuneACCESS, are in-frame only. Not every clone is retained; where verified, under half of the shortfall comes from an unresolved V gene, and the cause of the rest is unknown. V and J calls and clone size come straight from that table; D and trimming were deduced from the DNA. The sample contains 15,000 to 20,000 clones, around three quarters of them found a single time. 9% of the sample comes from the top ten. General study outcomes and caveats: Compared with tumor-adjacent uninvolved lung, resected tumors had greater TCR richness and clonality, and increases showed up in more of the dual-therapy-treated tumors. Pretherapy blood TCR richness correlated positively with richness in tumors resected after neoadjuvant therapy (Spearman R of about 0.8). From pretherapy to surgery, tumor T-cell richness and clonality went up in three of three dual-therapy tumors, versus only two of four nivolumab-treated tumors. There was no significant correlation between TCR clonality and pathologic tumor regression, and just a single major-pathologic-response sample was available for the clonality-regression analysis. TCR sequencing was performed in a small number of samples.

The sample was tumor tissue, taken after neoadjuvant nivolumab, alone or with ipilimumab, at or shortly before surgery. The chain uses TRBV5-5 and TRBJ2-3; TRBD2 matches 9 bases in the middle. The clonotype was recovered from an adult with non-small cell lung cancer. The CDR3: CASLTSGATDTQYF. The nucleotide sequence is given as TGTGCCAGTTTGACTAGCGGAGCAACAGATACGCAGTATTTT.